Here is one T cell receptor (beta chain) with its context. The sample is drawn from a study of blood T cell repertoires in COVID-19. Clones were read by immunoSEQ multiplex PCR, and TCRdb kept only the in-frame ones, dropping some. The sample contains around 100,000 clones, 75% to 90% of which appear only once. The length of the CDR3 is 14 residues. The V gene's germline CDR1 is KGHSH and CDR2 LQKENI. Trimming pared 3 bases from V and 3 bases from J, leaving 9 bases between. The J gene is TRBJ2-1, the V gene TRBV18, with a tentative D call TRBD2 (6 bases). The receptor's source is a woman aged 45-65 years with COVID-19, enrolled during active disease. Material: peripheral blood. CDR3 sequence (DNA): TGTGCCAGCTCACCCGGGCGGGGCTACAATGAGCAGTTCTTC. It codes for CASSPGRGYNEQFF. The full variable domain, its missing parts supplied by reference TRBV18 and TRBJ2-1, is NAGVMQNPRHLVRRRGQEARLRCSPMKGHSHVYWYRQLPEEGLKFMVYLQKENIIDESGMPKERFSAEFPKEGPSILRIQQVVRGDSAAYFCASSPGRGYNEQFFGPGTRLTVL.